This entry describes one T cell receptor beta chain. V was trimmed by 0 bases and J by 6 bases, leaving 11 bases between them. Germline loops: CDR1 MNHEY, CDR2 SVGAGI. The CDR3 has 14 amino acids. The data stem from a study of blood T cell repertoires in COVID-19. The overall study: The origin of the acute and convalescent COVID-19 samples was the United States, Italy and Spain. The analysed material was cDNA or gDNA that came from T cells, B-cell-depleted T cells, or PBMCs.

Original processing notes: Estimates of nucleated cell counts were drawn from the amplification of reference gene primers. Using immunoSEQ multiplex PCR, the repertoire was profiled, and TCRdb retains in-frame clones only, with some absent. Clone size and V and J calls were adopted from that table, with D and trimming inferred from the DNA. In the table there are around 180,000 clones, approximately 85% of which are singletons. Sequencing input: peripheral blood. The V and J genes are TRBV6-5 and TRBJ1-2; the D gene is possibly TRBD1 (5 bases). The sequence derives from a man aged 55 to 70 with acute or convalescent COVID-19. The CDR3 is CASSYSPGSHGYTF. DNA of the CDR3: TGTGCCAGCAGTTACTCTCCAGGGTCCCATGGCTACACCTTC.